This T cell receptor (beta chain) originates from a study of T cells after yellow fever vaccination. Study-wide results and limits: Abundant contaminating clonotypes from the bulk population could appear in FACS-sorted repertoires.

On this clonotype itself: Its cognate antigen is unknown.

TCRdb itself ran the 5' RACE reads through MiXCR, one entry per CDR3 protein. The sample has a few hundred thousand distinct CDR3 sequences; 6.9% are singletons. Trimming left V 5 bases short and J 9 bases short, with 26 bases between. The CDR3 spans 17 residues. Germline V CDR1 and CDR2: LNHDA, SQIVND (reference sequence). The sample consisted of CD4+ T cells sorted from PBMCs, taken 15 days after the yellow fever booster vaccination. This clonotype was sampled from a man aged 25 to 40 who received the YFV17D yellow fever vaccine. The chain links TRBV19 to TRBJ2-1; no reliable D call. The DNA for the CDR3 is TGTGCCAGTAGTCCACACACGGCACTCCACTCCTGGGGTGAGCAGTTCTTC. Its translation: CASSPHTALHSWGEQFF.